These 12 T cell receptor beta chains were all obtained from the same sample, sequenced in a study of T cell responses to AZD1222 COVID-19 vaccine. Repertoires were generated with immunoSEQ multiplex PCR, while TCRdb's copy carries only in-frame clones and drops some. Counted here are 150,000 to 200,000 clones, 92% occurring once; the ten biggest clones make up around 2.3%. Sample: peripheral blood, taken on day 0 of AZD1222 vaccination. These receptors all come from an adult in good health.

The gene calls are TRBV3-1 (or the pseudogene TRBV3-2) and TRBJ1-2; TRBD1 is a possible D gene (6 bases). V lost 4 bases, J lost 7 bases, and 16 bases lay in between. This CDR3 is 14 amino acids long. Germline V gives CDR1 LGHDT, CDR2 YNNKEL (reference sequence). Here the CDR3 reads CASSPQGGSAGYTF. CDR3 bases: TGTGCCAGCAGCCCTCAAGGGGGGTCCGCTGGCTACACCTTC.

The chain employs TRBV10-3 and TRBJ1-3; TRBD1 matches 7 bases. The V gene's germline CDR1 is ENHRY and CDR2 SYGVKD. CDR3 size: 16 residues. Trimming cost V 2 bases and J 2 bases; bases outside gene matches: 6. Written as DNA, the CDR3 is TGTGCCATCAGTGAGCGAGCCGGGACAGCTGGAAACACCATATATTTT. Translated: CAISERAGTAGNTIYF.

This clone showed up just once. The V call is TRBV6-6, the J call TRBJ2-1; TRBD2 matches at 11 bases. Germline values: CDR1 MNHNY, CDR2 SVGAGI (reference sequence). Trimming removed 7 bases from V and 1 base from J; junction bases left unmatched: 6. This CDR3 comprises 16 residues. CDR3 residues: CASKGLAGPSYNEQFF. CDR3 nucleotides: TGTGCCAGCAAAGGACTAGCGGGTCCTTCCTACAATGAGCAGTTCTTC.

The gene calls are TRBV5-4 and TRBJ1-1; a possible D gene is TRBD1 (5 bases). V lost 2 bases and J 0 bases, leaving 8 bases between the germline ends. Germline-derived CDR1 and CDR2 are SGHNT and YYREEE (reference sequence). The CDR3 runs 14 residues. The DNA for the CDR3 is TGTGCCAGCAGCTTCCGGGACCTGAACACTGAAGCTTTCTTT. Translating it yields CASSFRDLNTEAFF.

The chain recombines TRBV10-1 with TRBJ2-5, with 11 positions matching TRBD1. V lost 2 bases, J lost 6 bases, and 8 bases stayed unmatched. The germline V gene encodes CDR1 WNHNN and CDR2 SYGVQD (reference sequence). The CDR3 consists of 16 residues. The CDR3 here is CASSEGGQGDRKTQYF. The CDR3 DNA is TGCGCCAGCAGTGAGGGGGGACAGGGGGATAGAAAGACCCAGTACTTC.

The chain has TRBV12-3 or TRBV12-4 and TRBJ1-1; a weak D match, TRBD1 (5 bases). Deletions cut 5 bases from V and 5 bases from J, with 12 bases between. The CDR3 is 13 residues long. The CDR3 sequence: CASSVDSLTEAFF. For the CDR3, the DNA is TGTGCCAGCAGTGTTGACAGTCTAACTGAAGCTTTCTTT.

The chain uses TRBV7-9 and TRBJ2-6; no firm D call. The CDR3 contains 15 residues. In germline, CDR1 is SEHNR, CDR2 FQNEAQ (reference sequence). Between the trimmed V and J ends, which lost 0 bases and 0 bases, there was a span of 3 bases. The CDR3 DNA follows: TGTGCCAGCAGCTTAGCCATCTCTGGGGCCAACGTCCTGACTTTC. It codes for CASSLAISGANVLTF.

This rearrangement joins TRBV11-3 to TRBJ2-1; D gene unclear. CDR3 length equals 14 residues. The V and J ends lost 2 bases and 5 bases respectively, with 10 bases between them. Germline V lookup: CDR1 SGHNT, CDR2 YENEEA. CDR3 amino acids: CASSLSSPDNEQFF. In nucleotides, the CDR3 is TGTGCCAGCAGCTTAAGTTCACCAGACAATGAGCAGTTCTTC.

The CDR3 bases are TGTGCCAGCAGTTTGTCGGCCAGGGGATTCACAGATACGCAGTATTTT. This codes for CASSLSARGFTDTQYF. The rearrangement links TRBV27 to TRBJ2-3; weak D call: TRBD1 (6 bases). CDR1 and CDR2 from the germline V gene are MNHEY and SMNVEV (reference sequence). This CDR3 spans 16 amino acids. The V end was cut by 3 bases, the J end by 2 bases, with 15 bases between.

The chain is built from TRBV18 and TRBJ2-7, with 7 bases identical to TRBD1. Germline trimming cut 3 bases from V and 2 bases from J; bases unmatched to any gene: 7. From germline, CDR1 is KGHSH and CDR2 LQKENI. CDR3 length equals 15 residues. CDR3 sequence (DNA): TGTGCCAGCTCACCCCTGGGACAGCTAGCCTACGAGCAGTACTTC. As protein: CASSPLGQLAYEQYF.

The CDR3 reads CASSVGTSNYEQYF. The CDR3 nucleotides read TGTGCCAGCAGCGTAGGGACTAGCAACTACGAGCAGTACTTC. This chain links TRBV9 with TRBJ2-7; 8 bases match TRBD2. CDR3 length equals 14 residues. Trimming removed 0 bases from V and 3 bases from J; junction bases left unmatched: 2. Germline CDR1 is SGDLS and CDR2 is YYNGEE.

The V gene is TRBV27, the J gene TRBJ2-3; 9 nucleotides agree with TRBD2. The V gene's germline CDR1 is MNHEY and CDR2 SMNVEV (reference sequence). The CDR3 runs to 17 residues. V lost 5 bases to trimming and J lost 4 bases; unmatched junction nucleotides: 13. CDR3 nucleotide sequence: TGTGCCAGCAGTATAGGGCCTGGGAGCGGGAGGTCAGATACGCAGTATTTT. This codes for CASSIGPGSGRSDTQYF.